The sequence of this T cell receptor (beta chain) was determined in a study of blood T cell repertoires in COVID-19. On the study more broadly: Acute-phase and convalescent COVID-19 samples originated in the United States, Italy and Spain. PBMCs, B-cell-depleted T cells, or T cells provided the cDNA or gDNA that made up the material.

The ends were cut back, 2 bases at V and 4 bases at J, with 9 bases in the middle. The CDR3 has 13 amino acids. CDR1 is SGHVS and CDR2 is FQNEAQ in the germline V gene. Patients of the Seattle cohort, enrolled during active infection, were followed longitudinally. The authors' processing: Cell counts per sample came from amplifying reference gene primers. Profiling relied on immunoSEQ multiplex PCR, and the TCRdb table lists in-frame clones only, not all of them. Clone size and V and J calls were adopted from that table, with D and trimming inferred from the DNA. The table has approximately 460,000 clones, roughly 89% seen once.

The sequencing sample was made of peripheral blood. The clonotype was recovered from a man in his late teens or twenties with COVID-19, enrolled during active disease. The rearrangement links TRBV7-8 to TRBJ2-7; D uncertain. The CDR3 nucleotides read TGTGCCAGCAGCTTAATTATAGCTTACGAGCAGTACTTC. This sequence encodes CASSLIIAYEQYF.